This TCR beta chain was recovered during a study of spatial heterogeneity in lung cancer. On the study more broadly: Any follow-up PBMC samples that were available went on to be sequenced, and the median time to follow-up was around two years after resection. The study consistently detected more beta-chain than alpha-chain sequences. As counted in raw reads, each unique TCR and UMI combination appeared more than ten times on average. Study findings and constraints: Ubiquitous expanded tumor TCRs were observed in blood more at resection than follow-up.

V was pared by 8 bases and J by 0 bases, with 3 bases between. The CDR3 consists of 11 residues. The V gene's germline CDR1 is MDHEN and CDR2 SYDVKM. TCRdb recomputed calls from the 5' RACE reads with MiXCR, one row per CDR3 protein. The sample includes under 30,000 distinct CDR3 sequences, around 6% of them seen just once. This clonotype is judged medium-sized (0.01 to 0.1%). The antigen remains unidentified. The time point: blood at routine non-recurrence follow-up after resection. Unsorted samples of tumor, nontumor lung or frozen PBMC had their whole RNA sequenced. V gene TRBV28 combines with J gene TRBJ2-3; D remains ambiguous. The source of this sequence is a male donor with early-stage non-small cell lung cancer. The source was PBMCs, collected at follow-up. The CDR3 sequence: CASPSTDTQYF. The CDR3 DNA reads TGTGCCAGCCCTAGCACAGATACGCAGTATTTT.